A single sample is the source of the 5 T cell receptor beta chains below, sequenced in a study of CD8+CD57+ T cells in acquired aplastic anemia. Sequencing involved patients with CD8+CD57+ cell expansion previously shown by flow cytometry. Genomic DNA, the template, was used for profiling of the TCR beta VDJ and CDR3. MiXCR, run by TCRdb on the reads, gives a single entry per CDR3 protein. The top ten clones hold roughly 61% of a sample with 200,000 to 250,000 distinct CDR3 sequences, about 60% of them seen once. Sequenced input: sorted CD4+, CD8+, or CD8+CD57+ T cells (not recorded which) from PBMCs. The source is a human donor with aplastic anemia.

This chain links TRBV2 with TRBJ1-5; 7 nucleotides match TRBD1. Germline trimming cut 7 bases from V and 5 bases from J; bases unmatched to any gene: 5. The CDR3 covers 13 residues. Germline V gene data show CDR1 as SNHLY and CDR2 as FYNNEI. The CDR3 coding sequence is TGTGCCAGCAACAGACAGGGCGATCAGCCCCAGCATTTT. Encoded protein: CASNRQGDQPQHF.

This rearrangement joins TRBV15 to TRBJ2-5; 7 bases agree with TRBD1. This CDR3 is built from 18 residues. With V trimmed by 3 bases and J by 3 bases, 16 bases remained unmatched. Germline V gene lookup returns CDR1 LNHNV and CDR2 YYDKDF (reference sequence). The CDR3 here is CATSSSRSGQRWEETQYF. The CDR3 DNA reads TGTGCCACCAGCAGCTCCAGGTCGGGACAGAGATGGGAAGAGACCCAGTACTTC.

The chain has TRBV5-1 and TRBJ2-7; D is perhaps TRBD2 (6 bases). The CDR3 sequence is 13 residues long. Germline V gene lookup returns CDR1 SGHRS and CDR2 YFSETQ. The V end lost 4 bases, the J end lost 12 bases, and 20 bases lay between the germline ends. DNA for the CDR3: TGCGCCAGCAGCGACCAGGGACTCCGTAACCCGTACTTC. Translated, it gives CASSDQGLRNPYF.

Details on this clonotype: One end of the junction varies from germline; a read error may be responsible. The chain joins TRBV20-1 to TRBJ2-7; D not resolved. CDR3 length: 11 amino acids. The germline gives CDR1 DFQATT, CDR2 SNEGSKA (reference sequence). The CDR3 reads CSAIGSYEQYF. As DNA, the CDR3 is TGCAGTGCTATCGGTTCCTACGAACAGTACTTC.

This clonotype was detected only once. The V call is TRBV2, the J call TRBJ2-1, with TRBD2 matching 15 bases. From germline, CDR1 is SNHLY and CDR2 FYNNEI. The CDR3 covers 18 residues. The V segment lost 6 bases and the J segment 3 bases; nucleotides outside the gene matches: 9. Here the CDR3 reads CASRDPGLAGGVYNEQFF. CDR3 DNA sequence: TGTGCCAGCAGAGACCCGGGACTAGCGGGGGGAGTCTACAATGAGCAGTTCTTC.